This T cell receptor (beta chain) derives from a study of cytomegalovirus exposure and HLA in healthy donors. Study conclusions and caveats: V- and J-gene trimming of TCR beta was linked (in a later analysis) to a missense DCLRE1C variant. There was a cluster of highly shared sequence variants that was likely a sequencing artifact.

V shed 5 bases and J 4 bases; nucleotides not matched to a gene: 10. CDR3 length: 16 amino acids. CDR1 is PRHDT and CDR2 is FYEKMQ in the germline V gene (reference sequence). With regard to this clone: Its antigen is as yet unknown.

Use of 60 Vbeta and 13 Jbeta primers characterized the PCR. TCRdb's table, derived via immunoSEQ multiplex PCR, lists solely in-frame clones and lacks some. Here the sample spans fewer than 150,000 clones, roughly 80% being singletons. The chain is built from TRBV13 and TRBJ1-5, with 8 bases that match TRBD1. This TCR derives from a female donor in good health and CMV-seronegative. The sequencing sample was made of PBMCs. Here the CDR3 reads CASSPSRTGRNQPQHF. The CDR3 DNA sequence: TGTGCCAGCAGCCCTTCAAGGACAGGGCGTAATCAGCCCCAGCATTTT.